Below, 17 T cell receptor beta chains from the same sample are listed, as sequenced in a study of OX40 agonist ivuxolimab in advanced cancers. The protocol was immunoSEQ multiplex PCR, while the TCRdb copy is restricted to in-frame clones and leaves out a portion. The data show about 45,000 clones, about nine tenths seen once. This sample comprised CD4+ or CD8+ T cells sorted from blood, obtained in a trial of the OX40 agonist ivuxolimab. The receptor source for this set is an adult with an advanced solid tumor such as melanoma, head and neck, liver or kidney cancer.

This chain connects TRBV2 to TRBJ2-2; weak D call: TRBD1 (6 bases). Germline V lookup: CDR1 SNHLY, CDR2 FYNNEI. V lost 4 bases to trimming and J lost 7 bases, with 13 bases between them. This CDR3 is built from 14 residues. The CDR3 region is CASSGHRVGGELFF. The CDR3 nucleotides are TGTGCCAGCAGTGGCCACAGGGTAGGCGGGGAGCTGTTTTTT.

This chain uses TRBV27 with TRBJ2-3; maybe TRBD2 (7 bases). The CDR3 has 15 amino acids. Germline CDR1 is MNHEY and CDR2 is SMNVEV (reference sequence). The V end was cut by 3 bases, the J end by 6 bases, with 16 bases between. The CDR3 loop is CASSFSGGARDTQYF. CDR3 sequence (DNA): TGTGCCAGCAGTTTTTCGGGGGGCGCCCGGGATACGCAGTATTTT.

This clone was picked up one time. The J gene is TRBJ1-5, the V gene TRBV19; no reliable D call. Trimming took off 3 bases at V and 4 bases at J, with 10 bases between the two ends. Germline-derived CDR1 and CDR2 are LNHDA and SQIVND (reference sequence). CDR3 size: 14 residues. CDR3 residues: CASSMSVPNQPQHF. CDR3 nucleotides: TGTGCCAGTAGTATGTCGGTTCCTAATCAGCCCCAGCATTTT.

V usage is TRBV2 and J usage is TRBJ2-5; TRBD2 agrees at 13 bases. The junction had 3 bases not matched to a gene; V was cut back by 0 bases and J by 5 bases. This CDR3 region has 16 residues. Germline-derived CDR1 and CDR2 are SNHLY and FYNNEI. CDR3 bases: TGTGCCAGCAGTGAAGCTGGACTAGCGGGAGTGGAGACCCAGTACTTC. Translating it yields CASSEAGLAGVETQYF.

V usage is TRBV4-1 and J usage is TRBJ2-7; possibly TRBD1 for D (5 bases). Germline V gene data show CDR1 as MGHRA and CDR2 as YSYEKL. The CDR3 consists of 13 residues. Trimming took 1 base from V and 5 from J, leaving 9 bases between them. The CDR3 nucleotides are TGCGCCAGCAGCCAAGGGGGCGTAGACGAGCAGTACTTC. It translates to CASSQGGVDEQYF.

The chain links TRBV29-1 to TRBJ2-7, with 8 bases aligning to TRBD1. The germline CDR1 and CDR2 sequences are SQVTM and ANQGSEA. The CDR3 runs to 14 residues. V lost 6 bases to trimming and J lost 0 bases; unmatched junction nucleotides: 7. CDR3 in DNA: TGCAGCGTAATACATGGACAGGGCTCCTACGAGCAGTACTTC. It codes for CSVIHGQGSYEQYF.

The CDR3 coding sequence is TGTGCCAGCAGTTTTAGGGGCGTCAGGGTATACGAGCAGTACTTC. This codes for CASSFRGVRVYEQYF. The V and J genes are TRBV28 and TRBJ2-7; possibly TRBD1 for D (5 bases). In germline, CDR1 is MDHEN, CDR2 SYDVKM. CDR3 length: 15 residues. The V gene lost 3 bases and the J gene lost 4 bases, with 16 bases spanning the gap.

This rearrangement joins TRBV27 to TRBJ2-3; maybe TRBD1 (7 bases). The V and J ends lost 4 bases and 1 base respectively, with 12 bases between them. From germline, CDR1 is MNHEY and CDR2 SMNVEV (reference sequence). CDR3 size: 15 residues. This CDR3 is CASSSQGEGTDTQYF. The CDR3 DNA follows: TGTGCCAGCAGTTCTCAGGGGGAGGGCACAGATACGCAGTATTTT.

Written as DNA, the CDR3 is TGCGCCAGCAGCCTCGAACGCGTCAGGCTACTGAGCTCCTACGAGCAGTACTTC. It translates to CASSLERVRLLSSYEQYF. J is TRBJ2-7 and V is TRBV4-3; D gene unclear. V lost 4 bases to trimming and J lost 0 bases, with 22 bases between them. The CDR3 spans 18 residues. In germline, CDR1 is LGHNA, CDR2 YSLEER.

The V call is TRBV28, the J call TRBJ2-1; 9 bases line up with TRBD2. Per the germline V gene, CDR1 is MDHEN and CDR2 is SYDVKM. V lost 2 bases to trimming and J lost 5 bases; unmatched junction nucleotides: 4. The CDR3 contains 15 residues. The CDR3 protein is CASSLPAGGDNEQFF. CDR3 DNA sequence: TGTGCCAGCAGTTTACCGGCGGGAGGGGACAATGAGCAGTTCTTC.

This sequence joins TRBV7-9 and TRBJ2-3, with no clear D. Trimming stripped 5 bases from V and 2 bases from J, with 8 bases between. Germline CDR1 reads SEHNR; CDR2 reads FQNEAQ (reference sequence). CDR3 length: 13 residues. CDR3: CASSPEVTDTQYF. DNA of the CDR3: TGTGCCAGCAGCCCTGAAGTCACAGATACGCAGTATTTT.

The chain combines TRBV6-5 with TRBJ2-7; 9 bases map to TRBD1. The CDR3 spans 14 residues. V lost 7 bases to trimming and J lost 5 bases; unmatched junction nucleotides: 9. Germline assignment: CDR1 MNHEY and CDR2 SVGAGI. CDR3 amino acids: CASTPGQGYDEQYF. CDR3 DNA: TGTGCCAGCACCCCGGGACAGGGCTATGACGAGCAGTACTTC.

The rearrangement links TRBV29-1 to TRBJ2-7; no reliable D call. Trimming shortened V by 3 bases and J by 7 bases, and 10 bases separated the two germline ends. CDR1 and CDR2 from the germline V gene are SQVTM and ANQGSEA. This CDR3 contains 11 residues. The CDR3 region is CSVDGGVEQYF. The CDR3 DNA reads TGCAGCGTTGATGGCGGAGTGGAGCAGTACTTC.

V is TRBV19 and J is TRBJ2-7, with TRBD1 identical over 9 bases. This CDR3 comprises 14 residues. The germline V gene encodes CDR1 LNHDA and CDR2 SQIVND (reference sequence). Unmatched junction bases numbered 5, after V lost 5 bases and J lost 3 bases. CDR3 DNA sequence: TGTGCCAGTAGTCCCCGGGACAGGGTCTACGAGCAGTACTTC. This translates into CASSPRDRVYEQYF. Based on the CDR3 plus reference TRBV19 and TRBJ2-7, the full variable domain is DGGITQSPKYLFRKEGQNVTLSCEQNLNHDAMYWYRQDPGQGLRLIYYSQIVNDFQKGDIAEGYSVSREKKESFPLTVTSAQKNPTAFYLCASSPRDRVYEQYFGPGTRLTVT.

This clone was seen only once. An end of the junction does not agree with germline; a read error may underlie this. CDR3 DNA: TGCGCCAGCAGCGAGAGGGACGGGACCTACGAGCAGTACTTC. As protein: CASSERDGTYEQYF. This chain uses TRBV5-6 with TRBJ2-7; D is perhaps TRBD1 or TRBD2 (5 bases each). There are 14 residues in the CDR3. Per germline, CDR1 SGHDT and CDR2 YYEEEE. The complete variable domain, with remaining parts taken from reference TRBV5-6 and TRBJ2-7, reads DAGVTQSPTHLIKTRGQQVTLRCSPKSGHDTVSWYQQALGQGPQFIFQYYEEEERQRGNFPDRFSGHQFPNYSSELNVNALLLGDSALYLCASSERDGTYEQYFGPGTRLTVT.

The rearrangement uses TRBV11-2 and TRBJ2-1, with D hard to call. Germline V gene data show CDR1 as SGHAT and CDR2 as FQNNGV. The CDR3 has 14 amino acids. V gave up 1 base and J gave up 9 bases, with 13 bases separating them. DNA for the CDR3: TGTGCCAGCAGCTTAGGAAGCGACTCCACTGAGCAGTTCTTC. Translating it yields CASSLGSDSTEQFF.

V is TRBV28 and J is TRBJ2-1, with TRBD1 identical over 8 bases. This CDR3 has 16 amino acids. J gave up 0 bases and V 6 bases, and 7 bases lay outside the gene matches. Germline CDR1 is MDHEN and CDR2 is SYDVKM. The CDR3 loop is CASRGTGVISYNEQFF. The CDR3 bases are TGTGCCAGCAGAGGGACAGGCGTTATCTCCTACAATGAGCAGTTCTTC.